The subject of this entry is one TCR beta chain. The data derive from a study of control samples from healthy donors and cancer patients. Trimming cost V 0 bases and J 7 bases, with 16 bases left between them. Per the germline V gene, CDR1 is SGHTS and CDR2 is YDEGEE. This CDR3 has 15 residues. Data came from immunoSEQ multiplex PCR; TCRdb stores just in-frame clones and leaves some out. The sample holds hundreds of thousands of clones; approximately 92% are singletons and the top ten take over 5.5%. The sequence came from a man aged 35 to 55 with head and neck cancer. The source material was PBMCs. V and J are TRBV5-8 and TRBJ1-1; no firm D call. The CDR3 DNA sequence: TGTGCCAGCAGCTTGGCCGAGGGCCTCACTTTTGAAGCTTTCTTT. Its translation is CASSLAEGLTFEAFF. Using reference TRBV5-8 and TRBJ1-1 for the parts outside the CDR3, the full variable domain is EAGVTQSPTHLIKTRGQQATLRCSPISGHTSVYWYQQALGLGLQFLLWYDEGEERNRGNFPPRFSGRQFPNYSSELNVNALELEDSALYLCASSLAEGLTFEAFFGQGTRLTVV.